The clone carrying this T cell receptor (beta chain) was counted a few times. Its antigen is still unknown. These data are taken from a study of early T cells in non-severe SARS-CoV-2 infection. For the study at large: RNA in bulk from unsorted whole blood was sequenced, and chains were unpaired. Study-wide findings and caveats: Matching against VDJdb likely underestimated virus-specific expansions, favoring anti-spike CD8.

Germline assignment: CDR1 SGHTA and CDR2 FQGNSA. Trimming took 1 base from V and 5 from J, leaving 14 bases between them. The CDR3 totals 15 residues. The TCR library protocol was used to attach unique molecular identifiers. These identifiers were attached to individual cDNA molecules. TCRdb re-derived calls from the 5' RACE reads in MiXCR, one entry per CDR3 protein. The table shows over 80,000 distinct CDR3 sequences, with approximately 12% occurring only once. The material sequenced was whole blood, taken at baseline. The source of this sequence is an adult who was a healthcare worker with PCR-confirmed SARS-CoV-2 infection or an uninfected control (not recorded which). This chain joins TRBV7-2 and TRBJ1-2; D gene unclear. The CDR3 region is CASSLDPLAPYGYTF. CDR3 bases: TGTGCCAGCAGCTTAGACCCCTTGGCACCTTATGGCTACACCTTC.